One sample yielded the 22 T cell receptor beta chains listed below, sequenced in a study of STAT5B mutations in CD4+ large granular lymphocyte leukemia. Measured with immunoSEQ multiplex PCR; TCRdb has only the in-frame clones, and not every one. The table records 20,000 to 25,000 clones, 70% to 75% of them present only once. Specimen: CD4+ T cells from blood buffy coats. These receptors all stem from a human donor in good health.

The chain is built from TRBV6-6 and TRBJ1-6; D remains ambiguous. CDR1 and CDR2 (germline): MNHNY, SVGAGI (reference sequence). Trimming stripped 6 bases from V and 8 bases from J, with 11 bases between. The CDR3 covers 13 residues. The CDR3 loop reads CASRPSSDSPLHF. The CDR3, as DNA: TGTGCCAGCAGACCGAGTTCCGATTCACCCCTCCACTTT.

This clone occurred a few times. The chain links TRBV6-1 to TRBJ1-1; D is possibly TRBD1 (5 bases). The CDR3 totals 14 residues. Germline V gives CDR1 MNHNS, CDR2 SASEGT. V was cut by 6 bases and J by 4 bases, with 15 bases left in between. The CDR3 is CASRWDSVSTEAFF. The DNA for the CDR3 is TGTGCCAGCAGGTGGGACTCGGTTTCCACTGAAGCTTTCTTT.

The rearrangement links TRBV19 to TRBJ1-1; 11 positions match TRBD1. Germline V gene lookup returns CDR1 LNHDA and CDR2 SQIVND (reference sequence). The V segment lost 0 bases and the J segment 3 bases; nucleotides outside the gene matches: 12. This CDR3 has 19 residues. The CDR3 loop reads CASSIDLGTGGRRDTEAFF. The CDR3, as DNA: TGTGCCAGTAGTATAGATTTGGGGACAGGGGGTCGTAGAGACACTGAAGCTTTCTTT.

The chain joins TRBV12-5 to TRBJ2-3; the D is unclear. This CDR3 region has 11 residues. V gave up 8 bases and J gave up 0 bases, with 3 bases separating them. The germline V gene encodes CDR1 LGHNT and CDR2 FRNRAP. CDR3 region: CASSSTDTQYF. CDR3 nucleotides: TGTGCTAGTTCTAGCACAGATACGCAGTATTTT.

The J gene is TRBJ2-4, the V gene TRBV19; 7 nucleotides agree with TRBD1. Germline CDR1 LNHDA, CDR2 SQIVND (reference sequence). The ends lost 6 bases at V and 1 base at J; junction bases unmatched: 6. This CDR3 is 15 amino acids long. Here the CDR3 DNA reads TGTGCCAGTAGATCCCCAGGGGGTGCCAAAAACATTCAGTACTTC. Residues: CASRSPGGAKNIQYF.

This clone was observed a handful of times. The DNA for the CDR3 is TGTGCCACCACAGCGAACACCGGGGAGCTGTTTTTT. This translates into CATTANTGELFF. This rearrangement joins TRBV10-3 to TRBJ2-2; D uncertain. Germline CDR1 and CDR2: ENHRY and SYGVKD. This CDR3 is built from 12 residues. With 10 bases removed from V and 0 bases from J, the gap between germline ends came to 6 bases.

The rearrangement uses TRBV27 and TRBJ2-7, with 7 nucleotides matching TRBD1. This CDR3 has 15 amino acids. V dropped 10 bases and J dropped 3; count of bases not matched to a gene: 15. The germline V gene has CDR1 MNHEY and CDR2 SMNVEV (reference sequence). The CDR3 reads CATGTVAKKYYEQYF. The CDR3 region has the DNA TGTGCCACCGGGACAGTGGCTAAAAAATACTACGAGCAGTACTTC.

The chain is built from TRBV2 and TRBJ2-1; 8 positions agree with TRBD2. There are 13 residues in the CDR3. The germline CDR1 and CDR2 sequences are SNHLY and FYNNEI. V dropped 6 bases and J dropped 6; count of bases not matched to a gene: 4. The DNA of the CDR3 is TGTGCCAGCAGGGGGACTAGTTTCAATGAGCAGTTCTTC. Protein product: CASRGTSFNEQFF.

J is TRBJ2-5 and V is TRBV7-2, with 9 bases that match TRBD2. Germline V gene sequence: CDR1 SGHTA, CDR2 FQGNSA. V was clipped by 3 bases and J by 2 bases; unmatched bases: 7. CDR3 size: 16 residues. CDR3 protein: CASSLAGGGGQETQYF. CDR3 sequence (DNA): TGTGCCAGCAGCTTGGCGGGCGGGGGGGGTCAAGAGACCCAGTACTTC.

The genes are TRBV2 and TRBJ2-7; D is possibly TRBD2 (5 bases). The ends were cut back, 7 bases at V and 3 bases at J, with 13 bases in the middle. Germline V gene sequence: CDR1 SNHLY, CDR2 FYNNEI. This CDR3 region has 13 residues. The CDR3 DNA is TGTGCCAGCATTCTAAAACGGGGCTACGAGCAGTACTTC. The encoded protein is CASILKRGYEQYF.

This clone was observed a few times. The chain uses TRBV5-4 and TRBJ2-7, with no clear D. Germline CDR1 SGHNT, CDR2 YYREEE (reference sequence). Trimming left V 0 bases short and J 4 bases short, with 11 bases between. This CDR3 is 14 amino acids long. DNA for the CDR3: TGTGCCAGCAGCTTGGCCGCGACCCCTTACGAGCAGTACTTC. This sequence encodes CASSLAATPYEQYF.

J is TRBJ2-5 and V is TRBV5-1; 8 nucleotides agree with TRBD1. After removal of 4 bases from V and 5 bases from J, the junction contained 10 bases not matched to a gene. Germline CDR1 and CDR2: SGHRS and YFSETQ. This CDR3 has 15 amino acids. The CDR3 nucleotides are TGCGCCAGCAGCCTGGGACAGGCCGTCCAGGAGACCCAGTACTTC. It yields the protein CASSLGQAVQETQYF.

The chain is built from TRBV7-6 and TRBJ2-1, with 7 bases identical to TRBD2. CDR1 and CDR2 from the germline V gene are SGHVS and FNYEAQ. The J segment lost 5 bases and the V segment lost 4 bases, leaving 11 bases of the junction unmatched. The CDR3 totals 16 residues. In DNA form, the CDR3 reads TGTGCCAGCAGCTCCCCAGGGAGGGCGGGCCACAATGAGCAGTTCTTC. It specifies CASSSPGRAGHNEQFF.

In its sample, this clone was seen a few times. The CDR3 nucleotides read TGTGCCAGCAGCTTAAATACTTCACCCCTCCACTTT. Translating gives CASSLNTSPLHF. The chain is built from TRBV7-9 and TRBJ1-6; D is ambiguous. The CDR3 sequence is 12 residues long. Germline CDR1 is SEHNR and CDR2 is FQNEAQ (reference sequence). V gave up 2 bases and J gave up 9 bases, with 5 bases separating them.

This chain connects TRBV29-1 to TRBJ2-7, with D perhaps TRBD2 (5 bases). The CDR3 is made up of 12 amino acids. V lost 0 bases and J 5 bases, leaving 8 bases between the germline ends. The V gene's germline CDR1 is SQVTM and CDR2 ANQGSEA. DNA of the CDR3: TGCAGCGTTGAAGATCAGAGGGACGAGCAGTACTTC. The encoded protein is CSVEDQRDEQYF.

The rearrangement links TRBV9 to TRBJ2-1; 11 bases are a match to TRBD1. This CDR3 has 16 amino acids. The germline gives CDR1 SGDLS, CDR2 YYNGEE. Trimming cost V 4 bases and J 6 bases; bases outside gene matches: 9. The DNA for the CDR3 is TGTGCCAGCAGCCCGGTAGGGGGACAGGGGGTCAATGAGCAGTTCTTC. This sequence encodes CASSPVGGQGVNEQFF. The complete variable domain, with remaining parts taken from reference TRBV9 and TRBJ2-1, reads DSGVTQTPKHLITATGQRVTLRCSPRSGDLSVYWYQQSLDQGLQFLIQYYNGEERAKGNILERFSAQQFPDLHSELNLSSLELGDSALYFCASSPVGGQGVNEQFFGPGTRLTVL.

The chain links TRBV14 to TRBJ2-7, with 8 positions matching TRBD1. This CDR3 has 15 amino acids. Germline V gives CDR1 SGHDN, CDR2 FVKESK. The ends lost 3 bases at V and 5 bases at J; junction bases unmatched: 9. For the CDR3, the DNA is TGTGCCAGCAGCCACCCGGGACAGGCTTTCGACGAGCAGTACTTC. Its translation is CASSHPGQAFDEQYF.

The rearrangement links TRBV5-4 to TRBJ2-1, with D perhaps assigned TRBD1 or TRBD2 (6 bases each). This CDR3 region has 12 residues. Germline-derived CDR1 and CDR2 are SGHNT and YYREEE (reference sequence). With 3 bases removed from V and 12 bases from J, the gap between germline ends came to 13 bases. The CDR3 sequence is CASSSEKGGQFF. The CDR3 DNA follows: TGTGCCAGCAGCTCGGAAAAGGGGGGGCAGTTCTTC.

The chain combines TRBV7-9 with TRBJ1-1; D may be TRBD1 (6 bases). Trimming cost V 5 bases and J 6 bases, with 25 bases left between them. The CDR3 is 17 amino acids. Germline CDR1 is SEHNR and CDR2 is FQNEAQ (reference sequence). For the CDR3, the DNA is TGTGCCAGCAGCCCAAGGGGGGCCGGGGGAACGAGCCCTGAAGCTTTCTTT. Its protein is CASSPRGAGGTSPEAFF.

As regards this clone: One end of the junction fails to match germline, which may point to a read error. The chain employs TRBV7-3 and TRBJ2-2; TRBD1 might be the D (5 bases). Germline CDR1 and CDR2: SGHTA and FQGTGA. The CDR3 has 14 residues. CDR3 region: CASSRGPNTGELFF. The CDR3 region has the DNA TGTGCCAGCAGCAGGGGCCCGAACACTGGGGAGCTGTTTTTT.

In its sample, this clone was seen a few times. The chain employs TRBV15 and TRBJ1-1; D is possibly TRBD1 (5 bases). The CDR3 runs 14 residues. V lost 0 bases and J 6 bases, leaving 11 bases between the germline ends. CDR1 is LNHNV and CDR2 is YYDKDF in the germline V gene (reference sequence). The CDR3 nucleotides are TGTGCCACCAGCAGAGATCGCAGGGCTGCTGAAGCTTTCTTT. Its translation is CATSRDRRAAEAFF.

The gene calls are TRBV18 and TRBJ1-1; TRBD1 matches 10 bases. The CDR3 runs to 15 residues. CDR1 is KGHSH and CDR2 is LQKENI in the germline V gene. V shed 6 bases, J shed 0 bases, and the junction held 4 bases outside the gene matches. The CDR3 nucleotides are TGTGCCAGCTCGGCCGGGACAGGGGTGAACACTGAAGCTTTCTTT. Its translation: CASSAGTGVNTEAFF.